This TCR beta chain appears in the sequencing data of a study of vaccination and CD4 T cells after COVID-19. An Oncomine TCR Beta short-read assay was used to sequence the DNA from cultured CD4+ T cells. TCRdb reprocessed the PCR reads with MiXCR, giving one entry per CDR3 protein. The sample gives around 20,000 distinct CDR3 sequences, roughly 43% of which show up once; about 2.9% is in the top ten. CDR1 is MNHEY and CDR2 is SVGEGT in the germline V gene. This CDR3 has 15 amino acids. Treatment indicated: approximately 9-day PBMC culture with coronavirus spike peptide pools or control peptides (ViraFEST assay). Of note for this clonotype: Its antigen is undetermined. One end of the junction is discordant with germline, which a read error may explain.

Here the sequenced sample was CD4+ T cells from blood, cultured in vitro, taken after SARS-CoV-2 vaccination. This chain connects TRBV6-2 or TRBV6-3 to TRBJ1-2; 7 positions match TRBD1. The receptor's source is a human donor who had recovered from COVID-19. The CDR3 loop is CVSSSPGGTDYGYTF. CDR3 DNA: TGTGTCAGCAGTAGCCCAGGGGGAACGGACTATGGCTACACCTTC.